The 10 T cell receptor beta chains reported below all come from one sample, sequenced in a study of blood T cell repertoires in COVID-19. The repertoire was sequenced with immunoSEQ multiplex PCR; TCRdb's copy has only in-frame clones and lacks some. The profile shows under 450,000 clones, less than 90% of them singletons. The sample comprised PBMCs or T cells enriched from blood (not recorded which). These receptors originate from a woman aged 25 to 39 who had recovered from COVID-19.

The V and J genes are TRBV27 and TRBJ2-2, with 8 nucleotides matching TRBD1. In germline, CDR1 is MNHEY, CDR2 SMNVEV (reference sequence). This CDR3 spans 16 amino acids. V gave up 6 bases and J gave up 6 bases; unmatched junction bases: 12. The DNA for the CDR3 is TGTGCCAGCAGCCACACGGCAGGGGGCGCCCCCGGGGAGCTGTTTTTT. Amino acids: CASSHTAGGAPGELFF.

The chain couples TRBV29-1 to TRBJ2-7; 12 bases match TRBD2. The CDR3 loop spans 15 amino acids. With V trimmed by 4 bases and J by 6 bases, 10 bases remained unmatched. Per the germline V gene, CDR1 is SQVTM and CDR2 is ANQGSEA. DNA for the CDR3: TGCAGCGTTGGAGAGGTCCCTAGCGGGAGGGGCGAGCAGTACTTC. Translation gives CSVGEVPSGRGEQYF.

The chain recombines TRBV28 with TRBJ1-4, with 12 bases matching TRBD1. Germline-derived CDR1 and CDR2 are MDHEN and SYDVKM. CDR3 length: 15 amino acids. The trim removed 5 bases at V and 8 bases at J, leaving 6 bases unmatched. The CDR3 DNA sequence: TGTGCCAGCAGTGCCGCCGGGACAGGGGGCGAAAAACTGTTTTTT. Its translation is CASSAAGTGGEKLFF.

This clone showed up just a few times. J is TRBJ1-2 and V is TRBV7-2, with no clear D. The CDR3 is 15 amino acids. Per germline, CDR1 SGHTA and CDR2 FQGNSA. Between the trimmed V and J ends, which lost 1 base and 4 bases, there was a span of 13 bases. The DNA of the CDR3 is TGTGCCAGCAGCTTAGATGAGACACTTACCTATGGCTACACCTTC. Translating gives CASSLDETLTYGYTF.

This chain connects TRBV6-5 to TRBJ1-2; 7 bases line up with TRBD1. Germline CDR1 and CDR2: MNHEY and SVGAGI. Germline trimming cut 6 bases from V and 5 bases from J; bases unmatched to any gene: 12. This CDR3 is 15 amino acids long. DNA for the CDR3: TGTGCCAGCAGCACACCGGGACAGCCTCGTTATGGCTACACCTTC. Translating gives CASSTPGQPRYGYTF.

This clone was detected once. The chain couples TRBV18 to TRBJ2-3; TRBD2 matches at 8 bases. Germline V gives CDR1 KGHSH, CDR2 LQKENI. Trimming at V came to 4 bases and at J to 1 base, leaving 10 bases not matched to a gene. The CDR3 has 17 amino acids. The CDR3: CASSLLPGLDGTDTQYF. The CDR3 DNA sequence: TGTGCCAGCTCACTCTTACCGGGACTAGATGGCACAGATACGCAGTATTTT.

The chain links TRBV5-1 to TRBJ2-3; D perhaps matches TRBD2 (5 bases). The ends were cut back, 5 bases at V and 5 bases at J, with 9 bases in the middle. The CDR3 runs 12 residues. CDR1 and CDR2 from the germline V gene are SGHRS and YFSETQ. The CDR3 bases are TGCGCCAGCAGTCCCGGACTAGATACGCAGTATTTT. As protein: CASSPGLDTQYF.

The chain is built from TRBV28 and TRBJ2-3, with a tentative D call TRBD2 (7 bases). The V gene lost 5 bases and the J gene lost 2 bases, with 14 bases spanning the gap. CDR3 length equals 15 residues. Germline V gene sequence: CDR1 MDHEN, CDR2 SYDVKM. CDR3 in amino acids: CASSGRGLYTDTQYF. The CDR3 DNA follows: TGTGCCAGCAGTGGGAGGGGGTTGTACACAGATACGCAGTATTTT.

The CDR3 DNA reads as TGTGCCAGCAGCCCCGACAGGGCGGGGTATGGCTACACCTTC. Its translation is CASSPDRAGYGYTF. The V and J genes are TRBV5-4 and TRBJ1-2; 7 bases match TRBD1. The germline V gene has CDR1 SGHNT and CDR2 YYREEE (reference sequence). Trimming removed 4 bases from V and 5 bases from J; junction bases left unmatched: 8. The CDR3 consists of 14 residues.

The J gene is TRBJ1-1, the V gene TRBV6-5; TRBD1 might be the D (5 bases). The CDR3 length is 13 residues. The germline CDR1 and CDR2 sequences are MNHEY and SVGAGI. The germline V and J ends were trimmed by 5 bases and 2 bases, with 9 bases remaining between them. The CDR3 here is CASSTRENTEAFF. CDR3 bases: TGTGCCAGCAGTACCAGGGAAAACACTGAAGCTTTCTTT.